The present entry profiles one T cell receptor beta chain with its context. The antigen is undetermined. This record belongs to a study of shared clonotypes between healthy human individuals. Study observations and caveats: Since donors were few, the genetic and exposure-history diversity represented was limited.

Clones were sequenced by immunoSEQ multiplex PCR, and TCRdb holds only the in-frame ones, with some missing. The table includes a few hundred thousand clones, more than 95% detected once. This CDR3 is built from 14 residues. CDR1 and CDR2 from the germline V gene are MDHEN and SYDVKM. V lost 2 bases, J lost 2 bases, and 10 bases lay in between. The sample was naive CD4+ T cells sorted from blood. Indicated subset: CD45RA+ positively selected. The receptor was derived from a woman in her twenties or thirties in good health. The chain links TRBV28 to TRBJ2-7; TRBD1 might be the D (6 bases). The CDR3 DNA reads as TGTGCCAGCAGTTTAACGGGACAAGCCTACGAGCAGTACTTC. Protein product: CASSLTGQAYEQYF.